This section outlines one T cell receptor beta chain sequence together with its context. In this sample, this clonotype turned up many times. What this receptor recognizes is not known. No much larger clonotype is one base removed from it; base qualities were not supplied. Graves' hyperthyroidism was defined as stable when no progression to ophthalmopathy occurred over 18 months of follow-up. The hyperthyroidism patients were between 18 and 65 years old and newly diagnosed, with a disease duration of less than 2 months. Any patient with an uncontrolled infection, another autoimmune disease, pregnancy or lactation was excluded. Clinical symptoms, serum thyroxine and TRAb, thyroid ultrasound, and orbital computed tomography formed the basis for the diagnoses. PBMCs were separated from about 10 ml of fresh peripheral blood using Ficoll-Paque density gradient centrifugation. Total RNA was extracted using Trizol reagent, and RNA quality was assessed on an Agilent 2100 Bioanalyzer.

The germline V gene gives CDR1 as ENHRY and CDR2 as SYGVKD. The CDR3 spans 15 residues, from the cysteine through the phenylalanine. The entry retains the CDR3 DNA only, 45 bases that are in frame from base 1. The V end loses 4 bases and the J end loses 0 bases, and a stretch of 12 bases separates them. The sample belongs to a study of T cells in Graves' hyperthyroidism and ophthalmopathy (dated 2019 in TCRdb). As for the study more broadly: Peripheral blood samples were taken at initial diagnosis, before any treatment was given. To identify TCR V-J signatures that set the groups apart, the researchers used a discovery cohort of about a hundred patients, made up of 40 to 45 with Graves' ophthalmopathy and about 60 with stable Graves' hyperthyroidism. An independent validation cohort of fewer than 20 hyperthyroidism patients and approximately 16 patients who later progressed to ophthalmopathy tested prospective prediction of ophthalmopathy. The 75 to 100 discovery patients were randomly split 7:3 into training and test sets. In six Graves' hyperthyroidism patients, the study also compared T-cell repertoires from thyroid tissue with T-cell repertoires from blood. After sampling, hyperthyroidism patients received methimazole starting at 30 mg daily, and ophthalmopathy patients received high-dose intravenous methylprednisolone. The paper describes TCR Vbeta CDR3 sequencing of roughly 130 peripheral blood samples, made up of 43 ophthalmopathy patients, approximately 76 hyperthyroidism patients and roughly 17 progressor patients. Overall study results and their limits: Sample size was not statistically predetermined, and investigators were not blinded to group allocation. During validation, the model predicted progression to ophthalmopathy a median of approximately 7 months ahead of onset, with around 70% sensitivity and roughly 75% specificity. A 13 V-J signature model separated ophthalmopathy from stable hyperthyroidism, with over 85% sensitivity and about 81% specificity in cross-validation and 80%/75% in testing. Blood samples also contained most of the expanded thyroid clonotypes (frequency above 0.001), which suggests that blood repertoires may reflect thyroid immune responses.

The TCR beta CDR3 regions were amplified from RNA transcripts. The TCR CDR3 was subjected to a first round of RT-PCR using the HTBI primer set and the Qiagen OneStep RT-PCR kit. A second multiplex PCR round built the libraries, followed by size selection and purification. Paired-end sequencing of the libraries was performed with 100 bp reads on an Illumina HiSeq2000. Per the authors' processing: SOAPnuke was used to process the raw data, with reads discarded if the reads contained adapters or uncalled bases, had a mean Phred below 15, or lacked an exact constant-primer or identifier match. COPE v1.2.5 was used to merge the high-quality paired reads, and each unique nucleotide sequence was defined as a clonotype. Clonotypes were aligned to IMGT TRBV, TRBD and TRBJ reference segments using MiTCR v1.1. The analysis was restricted to V-J combinations with a frequency above 0.0001, which together covered just over 99% of the repertoires. The TCS score was defined as the ratio of F50 (clonal expansion) to E x V (chaos), calculated using BLOSUM62-based TCRdist between CDR3 peptides within each V-J. Welch's t-statistics and random forest reduced around 550 V-J features to 13, which were used in a naive Bayes classifier (R e1071). TCRdb reran the public reads through fastp at Q25 and MiXCR, keeping productive beta chains. Merged by CDR3 protein, the rows form single entries marked with the most common genes and DNA. TCRdb's processing, not the authors', yielded these V and J calls. The sample table records 400,000 to 500,000 distinct CDR3 sequences; over 13% of these occur just once. 15% to 20% of the sample goes to the ten largest clones.

The TCR was taken from a woman aged 18-35 years with Graves' hyperthyroidism. The sequenced material came from blood. In this chain, TRBV10-3 is recombined with TRBJ1-2, with a tentative D gene TRBD1 over 5 matching bases. The nucleotides read TGTGCCATCAGTGTTGGGGCCACCCCTAACTATGGCTACACCTTC. This is translated as CAISVGATPNYGYTF.